The rows below give T cell receptor beta chains drawn from one sample of a study of CD8 T cells in Susac syndrome. One entry per CDR3 protein results from TCRdb running MiXCR on the immunoSEQ multiplex PCR reads. The data show 150,000 to 200,000 distinct CDR3 sequences, about 91% seen once. The sequenced material came from CD4+ T cells from PBMCs. The receptor source for this set is a human donor in good health. The CDR3 runs from the conserved cysteine through the conserved F or W. Fields, in order: D gene, J gene, clone size, V gene, CDR3 DNA, CDR3 protein. A D gene is named only where the DNA matches it firmly. Clone size, where shown, is once, few, many, or a class for clones that have expanded.

d_call: -; j_call: TRBJ2-6; clone_size: -; v_call: TRBV4-2; cdr3_nt: TGTGCCAGCAGCCAAGATGGAATCTCTGGGGCCAACGTCCTGACTTTC; cdr3_aa: CASSQDGISGANVLTF
d_call: -; j_call: TRBJ2-7; clone_size: -; v_call: TRBV28; cdr3_nt: TGTGCCAGCAACTCAGGGGCACTCTACGAGCAGTACTTC; cdr3_aa: CASNSGALYEQYF
d_call: TRBD2; j_call: TRBJ2-3; clone_size: -; v_call: TRBV5-4; cdr3_nt: TGTGCCAGCAGCCGGAGCGGGACCTACACAGATACGCAGTATTTT; cdr3_aa: CASSRSGTYTDTQYF
d_call: -; j_call: TRBJ1-5; clone_size: -; v_call: TRBV5-1; cdr3_nt: TGCGCCAGCAGCCCCGGGTCAGGGGAGGATCAGCCCCAGCATTTT; cdr3_aa: CASSPGSGEDQPQHF
d_call: TRBD1; j_call: TRBJ1-1; clone_size: -; v_call: TRBV6-6; cdr3_nt: TGTGCCAGCAGTCCTTCCACAGGGGATCAAGCTTTCTTT; cdr3_aa: CASSPSTGDQAFF
d_call: -; j_call: TRBJ2-7; clone_size: -; v_call: TRBV11-2; cdr3_nt: TGTGCCAGCAGCTTAAATCCTCCGGGACTGCACTCCTACGAGCAGTACTTC; cdr3_aa: CASSLNPPGLHSYEQYF
d_call: -; j_call: TRBJ2-1; clone_size: -; v_call: TRBV27; cdr3_nt: TGTGCCAGCAGACCCTGGTCGGGGCGAACCGAGCAGTTCTTC; cdr3_aa: CASRPWSGRTEQFF
d_call: -; j_call: TRBJ1-2; clone_size: -; v_call: TRBV18; cdr3_nt: TGTGCCAGCTCACCTCGGGACGGGAGGAATGGCTACACCTTC; cdr3_aa: CASSPRDGRNGYTF
d_call: -; j_call: TRBJ2-1; clone_size: -; v_call: TRBV5-5; cdr3_nt: TGTGCCAGCAGCTTGTGGGGGACAAGATCCAATGAGCAGTTCTTC; cdr3_aa: CASSLWGTRSNEQFF
d_call: TRBD1; j_call: TRBJ2-1; clone_size: -; v_call: TRBV7-9; cdr3_nt: TGTGCCAGCAGCTTCCCAGGACAGGGGTCCCGTCGAACCTACAATGAGCAGTTCTTC; cdr3_aa: CASSFPGQGSRRTYNEQFF
d_call: -; j_call: TRBJ2-7; clone_size: few; v_call: TRBV10-3; cdr3_nt: TGTGCCATCAGTGAAACAGGCGGGACCGAGCAGTACTTC; cdr3_aa: CAISETGGTEQYF
d_call: -; j_call: TRBJ2-7; clone_size: few; v_call: TRBV20-1; cdr3_nt: TGCAGTGCTTGGAGGGGGCTCTCCTACGAGCAGTACTTC; cdr3_aa: CSAWRGLSYEQYF
d_call: -; j_call: TRBJ1-2; clone_size: -; v_call: TRBV19; cdr3_nt: TGTGCCAGTAGTCTCCGGGCAGGTGGGGGCTATGGCTACACCTTC; cdr3_aa: CASSLRAGGGYGYTF
d_call: -; j_call: TRBJ2-7; clone_size: -; v_call: TRBV7-2; cdr3_nt: TGTGCCAGCAGCTTTGGGGTCTACGAGCAGTACTTC; cdr3_aa: CASSFGVYEQYF
d_call: -; j_call: TRBJ2-7; clone_size: -; v_call: TRBV3-1; cdr3_nt: TGTGCCAGCAGCCGGTTATACGAGCAGTACTTC; cdr3_aa: CASSRLYEQYF
d_call: TRBD1; j_call: TRBJ2-7; clone_size: once; v_call: TRBV7-2; cdr3_nt: TGTGCCAGCGCGGGACAGGGGACGGGCGAGCAGTACTTC; cdr3_aa: CASAGQGTGEQYF
d_call: -; j_call: TRBJ1-3; clone_size: -; v_call: TRBV10-2; cdr3_nt: TGCGCCAGCGGGGCACCCGCTTCTGGAAACACCATATATTTT; cdr3_aa: CASGAPASGNTIYF
d_call: -; j_call: TRBJ2-7; clone_size: -; v_call: TRBV6-2/TRBV6-3; cdr3_nt: TGTGCCAGCAGATTAGACAACTCCCCGATTTACGAGCAGTACTTC; cdr3_aa: CASRLDNSPIYEQYF
d_call: TRBD1; j_call: TRBJ1-1; clone_size: -; v_call: TRBV18; cdr3_nt: TGTGCCAGCGGACAGGGTATGAACACTGAAGCTTTCTTT; cdr3_aa: CASGQGMNTEAFF
d_call: -; j_call: TRBJ1-5; clone_size: few; v_call: TRBV18; cdr3_nt: TGTGCCAGCTCACCGGGGAGCAATCAGCCCCAGCATTTT; cdr3_aa: CASSPGSNQPQHF
d_call: TRBD1; j_call: TRBJ2-7; clone_size: -; v_call: TRBV14; cdr3_nt: TGTGCCAGCAGCCAAGTCCTAGACAGGGGTAAGCTCTACGAGCAGTACTTC; cdr3_aa: CASSQVLDRGKLYEQYF
d_call: -; j_call: TRBJ1-2; clone_size: -; v_call: TRBV25-1; cdr3_nt: TGTGCCAGCACCTGGGACGGCGCTAACTATGGCTACACCTTC; cdr3_aa: CASTWDGANYGYTF
d_call: TRBD1; j_call: TRBJ2-5; clone_size: once; v_call: TRBV6-2/TRBV6-3; cdr3_nt: TGTGCCAGCACCGGCGACAGGGGGGAGACCCAGTACTTC; cdr3_aa: CASTGDRGETQYF
d_call: -; j_call: TRBJ1-4; clone_size: -; v_call: TRBV7-2; cdr3_nt: TGTGCCAGCAGCCCCTCAGGGCCAACTAATGAAAAACTGTTTTTT; cdr3_aa: CASSPSGPTNEKLFF
d_call: -; j_call: TRBJ2-1; clone_size: -; v_call: TRBV7-9; cdr3_nt: TGTGCCAGCAGCTTACTGGCCGAGTGGGACTACAATGAGCAGTTCTTC; cdr3_aa: CASSLLAEWDYNEQFF
d_call: TRBD1; j_call: TRBJ2-2; clone_size: -; v_call: TRBV4-1; cdr3_nt: TGCGCCAGCAGCCAGTCATACAGGGGGAGCACCGGGGAGCTGTTTTTT; cdr3_aa: CASSQSYRGSTGELFF
d_call: TRBD1; j_call: TRBJ1-5; clone_size: -; v_call: TRBV18; cdr3_nt: TGTGCCAGCTCACCACCCCCGGGACAGGGCTATAGCAATCAGCCCCAGCATTTT; cdr3_aa: CASSPPPGQGYSNQPQHF
d_call: TRBD1; j_call: TRBJ2-5; clone_size: -; v_call: TRBV7-2; cdr3_nt: TGTGCCAGCAGCCCAAGGGGGCCCCAAGAGACCCAGTACTTC; cdr3_aa: CASSPRGPQETQYF
d_call: -; j_call: TRBJ2-3; clone_size: -; v_call: TRBV7-3; cdr3_nt: TGTGCCAGCAGCGGGACCACAGATACGCAGTATTTT; cdr3_aa: CASSGTTDTQYF
d_call: -; j_call: TRBJ1-2; clone_size: -; v_call: TRBV12-3/TRBV12-4; cdr3_nt: TGTGCCAGCAGTTTAGAGCCTGGGCGGTACACCTTC; cdr3_aa: CASSLEPGRYTF
d_call: -; j_call: TRBJ2-4; clone_size: -; v_call: TRBV18; cdr3_nt: TGTGCCAGCTCACCACCGTCTGATTCAAACATTCAGCACTTC; cdr3_aa: CASSPPSDSNIQHF
d_call: -; j_call: TRBJ1-2; clone_size: -; v_call: TRBV23-1; cdr3_nt: TGCGCCAGCAGTCAATCCCTTGAGTATGGCTACACCTTC; cdr3_aa: CASSQSLEYGYTF
d_call: -; j_call: TRBJ2-1; clone_size: -; v_call: TRBV6-5; cdr3_nt: TGTGCCAGCAGAACCGACAGATACAATGAGCAGTTCTTC; cdr3_aa: CASRTDRYNEQFF
d_call: -; j_call: TRBJ1-3; clone_size: -; v_call: TRBV5-4; cdr3_nt: TGTGCCAGCAGCTCTGAATCCGGGGAGCGAAACACCATATATTTT; cdr3_aa: CASSSESGERNTIYF
d_call: -; j_call: TRBJ2-7; clone_size: -; v_call: TRBV7-6; cdr3_nt: TGTGCCAGCAGCTTACTAGCAGGGGAGCAGTACTTC; cdr3_aa: CASSLLAGEQYF
d_call: -; j_call: TRBJ1-6; clone_size: -; v_call: TRBV6-2/TRBV6-3; cdr3_nt: TGTGCCAGCAGAGAACATGATTCACCCCTCCACTTT; cdr3_aa: CASREHDSPLHF
d_call: -; j_call: TRBJ1-4; clone_size: -; v_call: TRBV29-1; cdr3_nt: TGCAGCGTTGAATGGGCGGGGTCGGCAACTAATGAAAAACTGTTTTTT; cdr3_aa: CSVEWAGSATNEKLFF
d_call: -; j_call: TRBJ1-5; clone_size: few; v_call: TRBV5-1; cdr3_nt: TGCGCCAGCAGCTTGGAGGGGGTCAATCAGCCCCAGCATTTT; cdr3_aa: CASSLEGVNQPQHF
d_call: -; j_call: TRBJ1-4; clone_size: -; v_call: TRBV20-1; cdr3_nt: TGCAGTGCTCTCCTACAGGATGAAAAACTGTTTTTT; cdr3_aa: CSALLQDEKLFF
d_call: -; j_call: TRBJ1-1; clone_size: -; v_call: TRBV20-1; cdr3_nt: TGCAGTGCTAGAGTTCAGGGGAACACTGAAGCTTTCTTT; cdr3_aa: CSARVQGNTEAFF
d_call: -; j_call: TRBJ2-3; clone_size: few; v_call: TRBV2; cdr3_nt: TGTGCCAGCAGTGTAAACAGGGAAGATACGCAGTATTTT; cdr3_aa: CASSVNREDTQYF
d_call: -; j_call: TRBJ1-1; clone_size: -; v_call: TRBV5-1; cdr3_nt: TGCGCCAGCAGCTTGGCTCTCGGGGCAGAAGCTTTCTTT; cdr3_aa: CASSLALGAEAFF
d_call: -; j_call: TRBJ1-1; clone_size: -; v_call: TRBV20-1; cdr3_nt: TGCAGTGCTGCCCGTACCATGAACACTGAAGCTTTCTTT; cdr3_aa: CSAARTMNTEAFF
d_call: TRBD2; j_call: TRBJ2-4; clone_size: few; v_call: TRBV5-6; cdr3_nt: TGTGCCAGCAGCGAGGGACTAGCGGGCCATCTAGCCAAAAACATTCAGTACTTC; cdr3_aa: CASSEGLAGHLAKNIQYF
d_call: -; j_call: TRBJ1-2; clone_size: -; v_call: TRBV20-1; cdr3_nt: TGCAGTGTCCATGGGGTCTATGGCTACACCTTC; cdr3_aa: CSVHGVYGYTF
d_call: -; j_call: TRBJ2-1; clone_size: -; v_call: TRBV29-1; cdr3_nt: TGCAGCGTTGACCGGCTGAGCTCCTACAATGAGCAGTTCTTC; cdr3_aa: CSVDRLSSYNEQFF
d_call: TRBD1; j_call: TRBJ2-4; clone_size: once; v_call: TRBV5-1; cdr3_nt: TGCGCCAGCAGCAGGGACAGGGGTACAGATTTGTACTTC; cdr3_aa: CASSRDRGTDLYF
d_call: TRBD2; j_call: TRBJ2-2; clone_size: -; v_call: TRBV29-1; cdr3_nt: TGCAGCGTGTCCCAACTAGCGGAAAAGGCCGGGGAGCTGTTTTTT; cdr3_aa: CSVSQLAEKAGELFF
d_call: TRBD1; j_call: TRBJ1-2; clone_size: few; v_call: TRBV6-6; cdr3_nt: TGTGCCAGCAGTTACCGGGACAGCTATGGCTACACCTTC; cdr3_aa: CASSYRDSYGYTF
d_call: -; j_call: TRBJ1-2; clone_size: -; v_call: TRBV4-1; cdr3_nt: TGCGCCAGCAGCCAAGAAGTTAGGGGGAAAGGCTTCTATGGCTACACCTTC; cdr3_aa: CASSQEVRGKGFYGYTF
d_call: -; j_call: TRBJ2-7; clone_size: -; v_call: TRBV19; cdr3_nt: TGTGCCAGTAGTATAGCTGGGTCGGACTACGAGCAGTACTTC; cdr3_aa: CASSIAGSDYEQYF
d_call: TRBD1; j_call: TRBJ1-2; clone_size: -; v_call: TRBV7-2; cdr3_nt: TGTGCCAGCAGCCTAACGACAGGGGGGTACTATGGCTACACCTTC; cdr3_aa: CASSLTTGGYYGYTF
d_call: TRBD2; j_call: TRBJ2-2; clone_size: -; v_call: TRBV20-1; cdr3_nt: TGCAGTGCTAGACCCAGCGGGGGGGCCGGGGAGCTGTTTTTT; cdr3_aa: CSARPSGGAGELFF
d_call: -; j_call: TRBJ2-2; clone_size: -; v_call: TRBV20-1; cdr3_nt: TGCAGTGCCATAGCGGCGAACACCGGGGAGCTGTTTTTT; cdr3_aa: CSAIAANTGELFF
d_call: -; j_call: TRBJ1-2; clone_size: once; v_call: TRBV21-1; cdr3_nt: TGTGCCAGCAGCAAAGGCCCAAGTCGACGTTTAATGAGGGGCTACACCTTC; cdr3_aa: CASSKGPSRRLMRGYTF